A single sample is the source of the 15 T cell receptor beta chains below, sequenced in a study of OX40 agonist ivuxolimab in advanced cancers. TCRdb's copy holds only in-frame clones and misses some; the assay was immunoSEQ multiplex PCR. Among about 110,000 clones listed, about 91% were seen once. The input for sequencing was CD4+ or CD8+ T cells sorted from blood, taken in a trial of the OX40 agonist ivuxolimab. These receptor sequences come from an adult with an advanced solid tumor such as melanoma, head and neck, liver or kidney cancer.

V and J are TRBV9 and TRBJ2-3; D may be TRBD1 (6 bases). Looked up from germline, CDR1 is SGDLS and CDR2 is YYNGEE. The CDR3 is 17 residues long. The V gene lost 3 bases and the J gene lost 4 bases, with 21 bases spanning the gap. DNA of the CDR3: TGTGCCAGCAGCGCAGAAGCGAGGGCAGGGGCGGCAGATACGCAGTATTTT. This gives the protein CASSAEARAGAADTQYF.

The V gene is TRBV18, the J gene TRBJ1-2, with 9 positions matching TRBD1. V lost 2 bases to trimming and J lost 6 bases; unmatched junction nucleotides: 1. CDR3 length: 13 residues. The germline V gene has CDR1 KGHSH and CDR2 LQKENI. CDR3 loop: CASSPGTGNGYTF. The DNA of the CDR3 is TGTGCCAGCTCACCAGGGACAGGGAATGGCTACACCTTC.

This chain joins TRBV4-2 and TRBJ2-7, with D perhaps TRBD1 (5 bases). Germline V CDR1 and CDR2: LGHNA, YNFKEQ. Trimming cost V 0 bases and J 9 bases, with 15 bases left between them. CDR3 length equals 14 residues. The CDR3 DNA sequence: TGTGCCAGCAGCCAAGATACGAGTGTTCAGGGGCAGTACTTC. Protein sequence: CASSQDTSVQGQYF.

The chain uses TRBV4-2 and TRBJ1-5, with TRBD1 identical over 7 bases. The CDR3 is 14 amino acids. Trimming at V came to 0 bases and at J to 6 bases, leaving 2 bases not matched to a gene. From germline, CDR1 is LGHNA and CDR2 YNFKEQ. The CDR3 spells CASSQETGPQPQHF. The CDR3 DNA follows: TGTGCCAGCAGCCAAGAGACAGGGCCTCAGCCCCAGCATTTT.

The V and J genes are TRBV5-5 and TRBJ2-7; no clear D gene. The ends were cut back, 0 bases at V and 5 bases at J, with 6 bases in the middle. This CDR3 has 12 residues. Germline V lookup: CDR1 SGHKS, CDR2 YYEKEE (reference sequence). CDR3 protein: CASSLGVDEQYF. The DNA of the CDR3 is TGTGCCAGCAGCTTGGGGGTGGACGAGCAGTACTTC.

The chain uses TRBV4-2 and TRBJ2-1; D is possibly TRBD2 (6 bases). Germline CDR1 and CDR2: LGHNA and YNFKEQ. V shed 2 bases and J shed 9 bases, with 20 bases lying between them. The length of the CDR3 is 16 residues. CDR3 in amino acids: CASSQFPGLNIGEQFF. As DNA, the CDR3 is TGTGCCAGCAGCCAATTTCCGGGACTCAACATCGGTGAGCAGTTCTTC.

V usage is TRBV7-2 and J usage is TRBJ1-4; the match to TRBD1 covers 8 bases. The trim removed 5 bases at V and 7 bases at J, leaving 6 bases unmatched. The CDR3 totals 14 residues. Germline CDR1 is SGHTA and CDR2 is FQGNSA. CDR3 DNA: TGTGCCAGCAGCCCAGACAGGGGCAGTGAAAAACTGTTTTTT. Translating gives CASSPDRGSEKLFF. Using reference TRBV7-2 and TRBJ1-4 for the parts outside the CDR3, the full variable domain is GAGVSQSPSNKVTEKGKDVELRCDPISGHTALYWYRQSLGQGLEFLIYFQGNSAPDKSGLPSDRFSAERTGGSVSTLTIQRTQQEDSAVYLCASSPDRGSEKLFFGSGTQLSVL.

This chain connects TRBV6-5 to TRBJ2-7; 8 nucleotides match TRBD1. The ends lost 9 bases at V and 3 bases at J; junction bases unmatched: 7. Looked up from germline, CDR1 is MNHEY and CDR2 is SVGAGI. CDR3 length: 13 residues. CDR3 bases: TGTGCCAGTCAGGGGGCTACCAGCTACGAGCAGTACTTC. It specifies CASQGATSYEQYF.

The rearrangement joins TRBV7-9 to TRBJ2-2, with 10 bases lining up with TRBD2. V shed 8 bases, J shed 4 bases, and the junction held 7 bases outside the gene matches. Looked up from germline, CDR1 is SEHNR and CDR2 is FQNEAQ (reference sequence). The CDR3 is 15 residues long. This CDR3 reads CASVGASGGTGELFF. The CDR3 DNA is TGTGCCAGCGTGGGGGCTAGCGGGGGCACCGGGGAGCTGTTTTTT. Full variable domain (missing parts from reference TRBV7-9 and TRBJ2-2): DTGVSQNPRHKITKRGQNVTFRCDPISEHNRLYWYRQTLGQGPEFLTYFQNEAQLEKSRLLSDRFSAERPKGSFSTLEIQRTEQGDSAMYLCASVGASGGTGELFFGEGSRLTVL.

The V and J genes are TRBV5-1 and TRBJ2-1, with D unresolved. With 0 bases removed from V and 5 bases from J, the gap between germline ends came to 6 bases. The CDR3 runs 13 residues. Looked up from germline, CDR1 is SGHRS and CDR2 is YFSETQ. The CDR3 DNA sequence: TGCGCCAGCAGCTTGGACGGTAACAATGAGCAGTTCTTC. Translating it yields CASSLDGNNEQFF.

This clone has just one count. The CDR3 coding sequence is TGTGCCAGCAGGGGCCTAGGGGGGGTCACTGAAGCTTTCTTT. The encoded protein is CASRGLGGVTEAFF. The chain combines TRBV2 with TRBJ1-1; possibly TRBD1 for D (6 bases). The V end lost 6 bases, the J end lost 4 bases, and 15 bases lay between the germline ends. Germline CDR1 is SNHLY and CDR2 is FYNNEI. The CDR3 length is 14 residues.

The chain recombines TRBV28 with TRBJ2-2, with TRBD2 identical over 13 bases. The CDR3 spans 17 residues. Germline-derived CDR1 and CDR2 are MDHEN and SYDVKM. Trimming took 8 bases from V and 6 from J; bases not matched to a gene: 12. DNA of the CDR3: TGTGCCAGCCGTCGGACTAGCGGGGGTGGGGCATCCGGGGAGCTGTTTTTT. Translating it yields CASRRTSGGGASGELFF.

The chain combines TRBV5-4 with TRBJ1-3; D possibly corresponds to TRBD1 (5 bases). CDR1 and CDR2 (germline): SGHNT, YYREEE (reference sequence). Trimming shortened V by 4 bases and J by 2 bases, and 10 bases separated the two germline ends. The CDR3 has 14 amino acids. CDR3 sequence reads: CASSPGTAGNTIYF. Written as DNA, the CDR3 is TGTGCCAGCAGCCCCGGGACGGCTGGAAACACCATATATTTT. The full variable domain, its missing parts supplied by reference TRBV5-4 and TRBJ1-3, is ETGVTQSPTHLIKTRGQQVTLRCSSQSGHNTVSWYQQALGQGPQFIFQYYREEENGRGNFPPRFSGLQFPNYSSELNVNALELDDSALYLCASSPGTAGNTIYFGEGSWLTVV.

In regard to this clone: A junction end diverges from the germline sequence, so it may reflect a read error. V gene TRBV7-7 combines with J gene TRBJ1-5, with TRBD1 as a possible D gene (5 bases). The CDR3 consists of 16 residues. Germline lookup yields CDR1 SSHAT and CDR2 FNYEAQ (reference sequence). CDR3 sequence (DNA): TGTGCTAGCAGCTCTATTCGGGGCAATAGCAATCAGCCCCAGCATTTT. This translates into CASSSIRGNSNQPQHF.

This chain uses TRBV7-2 with TRBJ2-7, with 9 bases fitting TRBD2. Germline V gives CDR1 SGHTA, CDR2 FQGNSA. With 3 bases clipped from V and 3 bases from J, the junction kept 9 bases outside the gene matches. This CDR3 is 16 amino acids long. CDR3 coding DNA: TGTGCCAGCAGCTTGGGCGGGAGGGCGGTTTTCTACGAGCAGTACTTC. Protein sequence: CASSLGGRAVFYEQYF.